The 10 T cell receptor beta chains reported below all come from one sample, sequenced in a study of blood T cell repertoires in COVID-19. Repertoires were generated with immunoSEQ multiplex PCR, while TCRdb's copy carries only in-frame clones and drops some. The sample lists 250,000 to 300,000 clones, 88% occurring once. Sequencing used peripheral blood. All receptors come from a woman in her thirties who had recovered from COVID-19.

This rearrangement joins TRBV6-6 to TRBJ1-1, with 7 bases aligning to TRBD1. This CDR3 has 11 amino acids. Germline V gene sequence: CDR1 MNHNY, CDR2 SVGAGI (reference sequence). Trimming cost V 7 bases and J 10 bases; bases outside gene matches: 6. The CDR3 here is CASITTGTAFF. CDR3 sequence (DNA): TGTGCCAGCATCACGACAGGGACAGCTTTCTTT.

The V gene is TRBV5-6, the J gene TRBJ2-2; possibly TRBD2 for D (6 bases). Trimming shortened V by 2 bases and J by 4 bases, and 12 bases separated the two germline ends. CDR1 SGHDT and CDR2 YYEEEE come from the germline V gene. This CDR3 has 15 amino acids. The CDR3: CASSLLRGITGELFF. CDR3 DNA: TGTGCCAGCAGCTTACTACGGGGGATCACCGGGGAGCTGTTTTTT.

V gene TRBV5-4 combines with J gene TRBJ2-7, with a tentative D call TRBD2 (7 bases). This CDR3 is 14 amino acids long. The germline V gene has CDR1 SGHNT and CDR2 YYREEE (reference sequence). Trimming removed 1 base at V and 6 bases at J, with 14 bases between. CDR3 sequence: CASSLMAGASEQYF. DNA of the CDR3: TGTGCCAGCAGCTTGATGGCGGGGGCGAGCGAGCAGTACTTC.

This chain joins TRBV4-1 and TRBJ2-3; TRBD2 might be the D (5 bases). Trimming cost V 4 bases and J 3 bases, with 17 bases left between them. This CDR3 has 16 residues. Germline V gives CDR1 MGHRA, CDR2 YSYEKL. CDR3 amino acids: CASSPQLRAPTDTQYF. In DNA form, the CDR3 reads TGCGCCAGCAGCCCACAGCTGAGGGCCCCGACAGATACGCAGTATTTT.

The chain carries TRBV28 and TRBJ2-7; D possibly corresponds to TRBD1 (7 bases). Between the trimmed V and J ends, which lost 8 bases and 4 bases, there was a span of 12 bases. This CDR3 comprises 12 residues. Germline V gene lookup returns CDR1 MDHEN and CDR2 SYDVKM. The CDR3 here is CASLRGRYEQYF. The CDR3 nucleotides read TGTGCCAGCCTCAGGGGGAGGTACGAGCAGTACTTC.

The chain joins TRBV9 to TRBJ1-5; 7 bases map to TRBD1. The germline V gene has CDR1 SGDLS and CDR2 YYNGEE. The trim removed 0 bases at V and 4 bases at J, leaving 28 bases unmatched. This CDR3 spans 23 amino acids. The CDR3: CASSVEGGRGQDRVLTTNQPQHF. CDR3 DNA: TGTGCCAGCAGCGTAGAGGGGGGTCGGGGCCAAGACAGGGTATTGACCACGAATCAGCCCCAGCATTTT.

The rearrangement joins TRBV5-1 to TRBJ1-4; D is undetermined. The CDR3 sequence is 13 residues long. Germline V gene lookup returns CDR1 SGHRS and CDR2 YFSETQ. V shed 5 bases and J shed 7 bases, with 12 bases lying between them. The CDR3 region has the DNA TGCGCCAGCAGGTCGGAGGGTATTGAAAAACTGTTTTTT. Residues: CASRSEGIEKLFF.

CDR3 amino acids: CASSSSEHGEQYF. Here the CDR3 DNA reads TGCGCCAGCAGCTCCTCCGAGCATGGCGAGCAGTACTTC. The chain recombines TRBV5-1 with TRBJ2-7; D gene ambiguous. Germline loops: CDR1 SGHRS, CDR2 YFSETQ. Trimming left V 3 bases short and J 6 bases short, with 13 bases between. The CDR3 contains 13 residues. The whole variable domain, filled in from reference TRBV5-1 and TRBJ2-7, reads KAGVTQTPRYLIKTRGQQVTLSCSPISGHRSVSWYQQTPGQGLQFLFEYFSETQRNKGNFPGRFSGRQFSNSRSEMNVSTLELGDSALYLCASSSSEHGEQYFGPGTRLTVT.

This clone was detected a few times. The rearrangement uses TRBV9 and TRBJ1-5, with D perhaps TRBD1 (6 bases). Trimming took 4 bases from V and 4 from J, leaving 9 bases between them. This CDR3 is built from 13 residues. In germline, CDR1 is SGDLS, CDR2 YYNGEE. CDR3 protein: CASSSRGNQPQHF. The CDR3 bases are TGTGCCAGCAGCTCAAGGGGGAATCAGCCCCAGCATTTT.

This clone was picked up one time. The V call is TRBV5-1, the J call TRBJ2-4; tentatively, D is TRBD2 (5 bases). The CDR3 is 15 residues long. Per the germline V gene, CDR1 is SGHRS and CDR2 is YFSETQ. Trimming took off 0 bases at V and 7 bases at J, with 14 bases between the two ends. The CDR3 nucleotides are TGCGCCAGCAGCTTGGAGTCGGGTCGGAGGAACATTCAGTACTTC. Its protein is CASSLESGRRNIQYF.